A single sample is the source of the 3 T cell receptor beta chains below, sequenced in a study of T cell responses to AZD1222 COVID-19 vaccine. This table comes from immunoSEQ multiplex PCR, and its TCRdb copy is limited to in-frame clones, with some not included. The repertoire holds roughly 80,000 clones, with roughly nine tenths as singletons. The material sequenced was peripheral blood, taken 28 days after the second AZD1222 dose. These receptors were taken from an adult who received the AZD1222 COVID-19 vaccine.

The chain couples TRBV3-1 (or the pseudogene TRBV3-2) to TRBJ1-6; the D is unclear. V was cut by 4 bases and J by 10 bases, with 11 bases left in between. The CDR3 has 13 amino acids. Germline-derived CDR1 and CDR2 are LGHDT and YNNKEL (reference sequence). The CDR3 spells CASSPGERSPLHF. DNA for the CDR3: TGTGCCAGCAGCCCCGGGGAGAGATCACCCCTCCACTTT.

The chain couples TRBV3-1 (or the pseudogene TRBV3-2) to TRBJ2-1; D gene uncertain. The CDR3 consists of 14 residues. CDR1 is LGHDT, CDR2 YNNKEL, per germline (reference sequence). V lost 0 bases, J lost 0 bases, and 3 bases lay in between. The CDR3 loop reads CASSQEGSYNEQFF. The CDR3 nucleotides are TGTGCCAGCAGCCAAGAAGGCTCCTACAATGAGCAGTTCTTC.

This chain joins TRBV7-9 and TRBJ1-2; 10 bases fit TRBD1. With V trimmed by 1 base and J by 6 bases, 5 bases remained unmatched. Germline V gene lookup returns CDR1 SEHNR and CDR2 FQNEAQ (reference sequence). The CDR3 spans 15 residues. The CDR3 spells CASSLGDRGRNGYTF. In DNA form, the CDR3 reads TGTGCCAGCAGCTTAGGGGACAGGGGAAGGAATGGCTACACCTTC. Complete variable domain (other parts from reference TRBV7-9 and TRBJ1-2): DTGVSQNPRHKITKRGQNVTFRCDPISEHNRLYWYRQTLGQGPEFLTYFQNEAQLEKSRLLSDRFSAERPKGSFSTLEIQRTEQGDSAMYLCASSLGDRGRNGYTFGSGTRLTVV.